Following are 31 T cell receptor beta chains from one sample sequenced in a study of T cell repertoires in cytomegalovirus infection (dated by TCRdb to about 2019). Their cognate antigens are unknown. TCRdb shows the sequencer as Illumina HiSeq 1500. Through fastp at Q25 and MiXCR, TCRdb rebuilt clones from the public reads, retaining in-frame beta chains. Under each unique CDR3 protein, matching rows form one entry showing the most common genes and DNA. The sample includes 75,000 to 100,000 distinct CDR3 sequences, with about 45% observed a single time. The ten largest clones capture just over 90% of the sample. Interpreted using the paper, the treatment or condition label stands for: in vitro stimulation with specific CMV peptide epitopes to enrich CMV-specific T cells. The sequencing here drew on CD8+ T cells from cultured PBMCs, taken from culture after CMV antigen stimulation. The receptors originated from a human donor in good health (CMV status not recorded). Some clones in this sample may be carry-over from other donors' samples.

This chain links TRBV29-1 with TRBJ2-7, with a tentative D call TRBD2 (5 bases). Germline values: CDR1 SQVTM, CDR2 ANQGSEA. Trimming cost V 2 bases and J 0 bases, with 11 bases left between them. The CDR3 has 14 amino acids. The chain's CDR3 is CSVEMADSSYEQYF. CDR3 sequence (DNA): TGCAGCGTTGAAATGGCGGACTCCTCCTACGAGCAGTACTTC.

The chain carries TRBV4-1 and TRBJ1-1; D gene ambiguous. Trimming cost V 3 bases and J 0 bases, with 8 bases left between them. Germline-derived CDR1 and CDR2 are MGHRA and YSYEKL. The CDR3 is made up of 14 amino acids. CDR3 nucleotides: TGCGCCAGCAGCCAGTTATTGATGAACACTGAAGCTTTCTTT. It encodes CASSQLLMNTEAFF.

This clonotype was seen a few times. The chain couples TRBV12-3 or TRBV12-4 to TRBJ1-5; perhaps TRBD1 as D (6 bases). V gave up 2 bases and J gave up 5 bases, with 13 bases separating them. The CDR3 is made up of 15 amino acids. The CDR3 coding sequence is TGTGCCAGCAGTTTAAGCTCCGGGGGCCATCAGCCCCAGCATTTT. The encoded protein is CASSLSSGGHQPQHF.

J is TRBJ2-3 and V is TRBV29-1; 16 nucleotides align to TRBD2. V shed 7 bases, J shed 5 bases, and the junction held 9 bases outside the gene matches. This CDR3 region has 16 residues. Germline loops: CDR1 SQVTM, CDR2 ANQGSEA. The DNA for the CDR3 is TGCAGCGCAACGGGACTAGCGGGAGGGCCTGGAGATACGCAGTATTTT. Protein: CSATGLAGGPGDTQYF.

The rearrangement joins TRBV12-3 or TRBV12-4 to TRBJ2-3; D possibly corresponds to TRBD1 (6 bases). CDR3 size: 16 residues. V was cut by 7 bases and J by 4 bases, with 21 bases left in between. The CDR3 nucleotides read TGTGCCAGCACCAAGGGGGAATCCGTCTTTGCAGATACGCAGTATTTT. Translating it yields CASTKGESVFADTQYF.

There are a few counts of this clonotype. The V call is TRBV6-5, the J call TRBJ2-3; D unresolved. Trimming shortened V by 5 bases and J by 5 bases, and 14 bases separated the two germline ends. The germline gives CDR1 MNHEY, CDR2 SVGAGI. The CDR3 totals 14 residues. As DNA, the CDR3 is TGTGCCAGCAGTCCCTTTCGTCCCGTAGATACGCAGTATTTT. This translates into CASSPFRPVDTQYF.

The rearrangement links TRBV4-2 to TRBJ2-7; 9 bases match TRBD2. Germline V lookup: CDR1 LGHNA, CDR2 YNFKEQ. Germline trimming cut 4 bases from V and 3 bases from J; bases unmatched to any gene: 7. The CDR3 is made up of 15 amino acids. CDR3 coding DNA: TGTGCCAGCAGCCCAGGACAAGCGGGAGGCTACGAGCAGTACTTC. It yields the protein CASSPGQAGGYEQYF.

This clonotype was recorded once. The gene calls are TRBV6-6 and TRBJ2-1; 9 bases line up with TRBD2. Germline trimming cut 0 bases from V and 3 bases from J; bases unmatched to any gene: 12. This CDR3 is built from 19 residues. Germline V gene lookup returns CDR1 MNHNY and CDR2 SVGAGI (reference sequence). This CDR3 reads CASSYSIWAGGPNYNEQFF. In nucleotides, the CDR3 is TGTGCCAGCAGTTACTCGATCTGGGCGGGAGGGCCAAACTACAATGAGCAGTTCTTC.

This clonotype has more than one count but fewer than ten. The rearrangement uses TRBV11-2 and TRBJ2-1; tentative D call: TRBD2 (7 bases). The CDR3 contains 14 residues. Deletions cut 2 bases from V and 7 bases from J, with 12 bases between. Germline values: CDR1 SGHAT, CDR2 FQNNGV. The chain's CDR3 is CASSLRGALNEQFF. The CDR3 DNA sequence: TGTGCCAGCAGCTTACGGGGGGCATTGAATGAGCAGTTCTTC.

The chain links TRBV7-6 to TRBJ2-1; TRBD2 matches 7 bases. This CDR3 region has 17 residues. V was pared by 1 base and J by 0 bases, with 6 bases of the junction left unmatched. Germline V gene lookup returns CDR1 SGHVS and CDR2 FNYEAQ. The chain's CDR3 is CASSLVRRGSSYNEQFF. Written as DNA, the CDR3 is TGTGCCAGCAGCTTAGTGCGGCGGGGGAGCTCCTACAATGAGCAGTTCTTC.

This clonotype came up once. V usage is TRBV11-2 and J usage is TRBJ2-7; D possibly uses TRBD1 or TRBD2 (6 bases each). Germline V gene sequence: CDR1 SGHAT, CDR2 FQNNGV. There are 17 residues in the CDR3. The ends were cut back, 4 bases at V and 3 bases at J, with 22 bases in the middle. The CDR3 region is CASSSASYRAGFYEQYF. The DNA of the CDR3 is TGTGCCAGCAGCTCAGCATCCTACAGGGCGGGGTTCTACGAGCAGTACTTC.

The CDR3 nucleotides read TGTGCCAGCAGTGAACAGCGGAGGGCAGATACGCAGTATTTT. This gives the protein CASSEQRRADTQYF. This chain connects TRBV2 to TRBJ2-3, with D possibly TRBD2 on 6 matching bases. Looked up from germline, CDR1 is SNHLY and CDR2 is FYNNEI. The germline V and J ends were trimmed by 2 bases and 4 bases, with 10 bases remaining between them. The CDR3 covers 14 residues.

The chain joins TRBV7-6 to TRBJ1-1; D unclear. The germline V gene has CDR1 SGHVS and CDR2 FNYEAQ. This CDR3 is built from 16 residues. The V gene lost 1 base and the J gene lost 0 bases, with 12 bases spanning the gap. CDR3 sequence (DNA): TGTGCCAGCAGCTTAGTATACAACCGTCTGAACACTGAAGCTTTCTTT. Amino acid sequence: CASSLVYNRLNTEAFF.

This chain connects TRBV12-3 or TRBV12-4 to TRBJ1-2, with 8 bases matching TRBD1. The trim removed 6 bases at V and 5 bases at J, leaving 5 bases unmatched. The CDR3 has 13 residues. In DNA, the CDR3 is TGTGCCAGCAGCCTGGACAGGGAGTATGGCTACACCTTC. It yields the protein CASSLDREYGYTF.

The V gene is TRBV19, the J gene TRBJ2-2; 9 positions agree with TRBD1. This CDR3 has 19 residues. Germline loops: CDR1 LNHDA, CDR2 SQIVND (reference sequence). J was trimmed by 2 bases and V by 6 bases; bases with no gene match: 16. CDR3 bases: TGTGCCAGTAGCTATTTACAGGGGGCGCAGACCCCTAACACCGGGGAGCTGTTTTTT. It yields the protein CASSYLQGAQTPNTGELFF.

In this sample, this clonotype turned up once. The rearrangement uses TRBV2 and TRBJ1-2; D is ambiguous. Germline values: CDR1 SNHLY, CDR2 FYNNEI. This CDR3 spans 15 amino acids. V was pared by 1 base and J by 0 bases, with 9 bases between. The CDR3 DNA sequence: TGTGCCAGCAGTGAAGGGACTGCTGCTAACTATGGCTACACCTTC. Translation: CASSEGTAANYGYTF.

This clonotype has a handful of counts. The rearrangement joins TRBV27 to TRBJ2-7, with D tentatively TRBD1 (6 bases). Trimming removed 2 bases from V and 1 base from J, with 9 bases in between. Looked up from germline, CDR1 is MNHEY and CDR2 is SMNVEV (reference sequence). This CDR3 has 14 residues. CDR3 protein: CASSLGQGSYEQYF. CDR3 DNA: TGTGCCAGCAGTTTAGGGCAGGGGTCCTACGAGCAGTACTTC.

The rearrangement links TRBV7-2 to TRBJ2-7; no definite D call. Per germline, CDR1 SGHTA and CDR2 FQGNSA. Trimming shortened V by 1 base and J by 10 bases, and 11 bases separated the two germline ends. This CDR3 has 12 residues. The CDR3 loop reads CASSLDLALQYF. The CDR3 DNA reads as TGTGCCAGCAGCTTAGATCTGGCCCTTCAGTACTTC.

The chain joins TRBV7-6 to TRBJ2-6, with no clear D. The V gene lost 3 bases and the J gene lost 2 bases, with 20 bases spanning the gap. Germline-derived CDR1 and CDR2 are SGHVS and FNYEAQ. The CDR3 runs 19 residues. This CDR3 reads CASSFNLRSTTPGANVLTF. CDR3 DNA sequence: TGTGCCAGCAGCTTCAACCTGCGATCCACAACACCTGGGGCCAACGTCCTGACTTTC.

This rearrangement joins TRBV12-3 or TRBV12-4 to TRBJ1-3, with D hard to call. The CDR3 runs to 14 residues. The V end was cut by 4 bases, the J end by 4 bases, with 11 bases between. CDR3 region: CASSSGFKGNTIYF. CDR3 in DNA: TGTGCCAGCAGTTCGGGTTTCAAGGGAAACACCATATATTTT.

This chain connects TRBV28 to TRBJ2-2; TRBD2 matches at 7 bases. This CDR3 comprises 16 residues. Germline V gene data show CDR1 as MDHEN and CDR2 as SYDVKM. J was trimmed by 1 base and V by 3 bases; bases with no gene match: 5. For the CDR3, the DNA is TGTGCCAGCAGTTTGTTGCGGGAGAGGAACACCGGGGAGCTGTTTTTT. Translation gives CASSLLRERNTGELFF.

The chain uses TRBV11-2 and TRBJ2-1, with D possibly TRBD1 on 5 matching bases. Germline CDR1 and CDR2: SGHAT and FQNNGV. The CDR3 sequence is 13 residues long. With 8 bases removed from V and 10 bases from J, the gap between germline ends came to 18 bases. The chain's CDR3 is CASGLELGPEQFF. The CDR3 DNA follows: TGTGCCAGCGGCCTCGAGTTGGGGCCCGAGCAGTTCTTC.

There are a few counts of this clonotype. The chain links TRBV28 to TRBJ1-5, with 8 bases that match TRBD1. Germline V CDR1 and CDR2: MDHEN, SYDVKM. The CDR3 totals 15 residues. V dropped 2 bases and J dropped 4; count of bases not matched to a gene: 4. The CDR3, as DNA: TGTGCCAGCAGTTTACCAGGGGGCAGGAATCAGCCCCAGCATTTT. Its translation is CASSLPGGRNQPQHF.

This clonotype was detected a few times. This sequence joins TRBV4-3 and TRBJ2-1; D is possibly TRBD2 (5 bases). V was shortened by 5 bases and J by 9 bases, with 8 bases between the two germline ends. This CDR3 has 11 residues. The germline CDR1 and CDR2 sequences are LGHNA and YSLEER. CDR3 protein: CASSEGTEQFF. Written as DNA, the CDR3 is TGCGCCAGCAGCGAGGGAACTGAGCAGTTCTTC.

V gene TRBV7-3 combines with J gene TRBJ2-3, with 13 bases matching TRBD2. V was clipped by 10 bases and J by 3 bases; unmatched bases: 4. Germline CDR1 SGHTA, CDR2 FQGTGA. This CDR3 has 14 amino acids. This chain's CDR3 is CATATSGRTDTQYF. The CDR3 region has the DNA TGTGCCACCGCGACTAGCGGGAGGACAGATACGCAGTATTTT.

V and J are TRBV7-6 and TRBJ2-7; D gene ambiguous. This CDR3 spans 13 amino acids. Trimming left V 2 bases short and J 2 bases short, with 7 bases between. Germline V gives CDR1 SGHVS, CDR2 FNYEAQ. This CDR3 reads CASSLPGAYEQYF. The CDR3 nucleotides are TGTGCCAGCAGCTTACCAGGAGCCTACGAGCAGTACTTC.

The DNA for the CDR3 is TGTGCCAGCAGCTTAATACTAGCGGGCAACTACGAGCAGTACTTC. This translates into CASSLILAGNYEQYF. The V call is TRBV7-6, the J call TRBJ2-7; TRBD2 aligns across 9 bases. The CDR3 contains 15 residues. Per germline, CDR1 SGHVS and CDR2 FNYEAQ. With 2 bases clipped from V and 3 bases from J, the junction kept 5 bases outside the gene matches.

The genes are TRBV11-3 and TRBJ2-1, with D perhaps matching TRBD1 (6 bases). The V end lost 3 bases, the J end lost 1 base, and 13 bases lay between the germline ends. CDR3 length: 16 residues. Per the germline V gene, CDR1 is SGHNT and CDR2 is YENEEA. The CDR3 DNA sequence: TGTGCCAGCAGCTTCCAGGGGAGTGGGTCCTACAATGAGCAGTTCTTC. It yields the protein CASSFQGSGSYNEQFF.

The chain is built from TRBV7-6 and TRBJ1-4; D call uncertain. The CDR3 length is 15 residues. Germline-derived CDR1 and CDR2 are SGHVS and FNYEAQ. V dropped 1 base and J dropped 5 bases, with 11 bases sitting between them. The CDR3 DNA is TGTGCCAGCAGCTTAGGAACCGGGATGAATGAAAAACTGTTTTTT. It is translated as CASSLGTGMNEKLFF.

The V gene is TRBV19, the J gene TRBJ2-3; D tentatively reads TRBD1 or TRBD2 (5 bases each). There are 14 residues in the CDR3. CDR1 is LNHDA, CDR2 SQIVND, per germline (reference sequence). V was pared by 6 bases and J by 6 bases, with 16 bases between. The CDR3 spells CASRTQWGTDTQYF. The CDR3 nucleotides are TGTGCCAGTAGAACACAATGGGGGACCGATACGCAGTATTTT.

This clonotype was observed a handful of times. V is TRBV6-5 and J is TRBJ2-5; 9 nucleotides agree with TRBD2. Germline lookup yields CDR1 MNHEY and CDR2 SVGAGI. The length of the CDR3 is 15 residues. Losses at the gene ends were 8 bases for V and 2 bases for J; bases not matched to a gene: 9. The CDR3 DNA sequence: TGTGCCAGCGCTCTTAGCGGGAGTCGTCAAGAGACCCAGTACTTC. It is translated as CASALSGSRQETQYF.